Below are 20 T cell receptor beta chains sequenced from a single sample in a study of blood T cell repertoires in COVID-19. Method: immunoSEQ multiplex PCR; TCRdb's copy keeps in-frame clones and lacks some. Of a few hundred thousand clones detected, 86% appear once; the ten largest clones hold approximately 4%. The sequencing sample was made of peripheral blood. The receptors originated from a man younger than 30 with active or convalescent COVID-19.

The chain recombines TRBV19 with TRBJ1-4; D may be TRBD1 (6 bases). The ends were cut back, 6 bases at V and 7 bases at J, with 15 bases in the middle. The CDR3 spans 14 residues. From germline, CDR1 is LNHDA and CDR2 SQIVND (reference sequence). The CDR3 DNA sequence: TGTGCCAGTAGCATATCAGGGGATCCTGAAAAACTGTTTTTT. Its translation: CASSISGDPEKLFF.

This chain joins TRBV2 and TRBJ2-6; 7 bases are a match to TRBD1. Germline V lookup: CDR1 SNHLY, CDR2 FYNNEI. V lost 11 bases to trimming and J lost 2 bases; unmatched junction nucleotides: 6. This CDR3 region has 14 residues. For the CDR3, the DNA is TGTGCCGAGCAGGGGGATGCTGGGGCCAACGTCCTGACTTTC. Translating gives CAEQGDAGANVLTF.

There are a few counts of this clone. CDR3 loop: CATLGVAGGSYEQYF. In DNA, the CDR3 is TGTGCCACTCTAGGAGTAGCGGGTGGGTCCTACGAGCAGTACTTC. The J gene is TRBJ2-7, the V gene TRBV19, with 7 positions matching TRBD2. Germline trimming cut 10 bases from V and 1 base from J; bases unmatched to any gene: 13. Per the germline V gene, CDR1 is LNHDA and CDR2 is SQIVND (reference sequence). The CDR3 consists of 15 residues.

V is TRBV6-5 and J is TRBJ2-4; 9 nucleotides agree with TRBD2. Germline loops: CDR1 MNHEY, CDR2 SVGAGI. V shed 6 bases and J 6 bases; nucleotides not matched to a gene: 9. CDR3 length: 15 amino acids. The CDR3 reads CASRSGTSSGNIQYF. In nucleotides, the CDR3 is TGTGCCAGCAGATCCGGGACTAGCAGCGGAAACATTCAGTACTTC.

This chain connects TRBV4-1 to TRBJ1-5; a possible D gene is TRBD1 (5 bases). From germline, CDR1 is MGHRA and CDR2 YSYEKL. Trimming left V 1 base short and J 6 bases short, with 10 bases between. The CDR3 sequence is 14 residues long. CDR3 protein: CASSQVVGPQPQHF. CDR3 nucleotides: TGCGCCAGCAGCCAAGTGGTGGGGCCTCAGCCCCAGCATTTT.

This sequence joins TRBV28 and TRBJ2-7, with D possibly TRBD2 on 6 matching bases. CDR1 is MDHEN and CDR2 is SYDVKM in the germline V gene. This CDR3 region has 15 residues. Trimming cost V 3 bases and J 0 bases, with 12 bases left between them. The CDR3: CASSLYGTASYEQYF. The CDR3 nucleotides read TGTGCCAGCAGTTTGTACGGGACTGCCTCCTACGAGCAGTACTTC.

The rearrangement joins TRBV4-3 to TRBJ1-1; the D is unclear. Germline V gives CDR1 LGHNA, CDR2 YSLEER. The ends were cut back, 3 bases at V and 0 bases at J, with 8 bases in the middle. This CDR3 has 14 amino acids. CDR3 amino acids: CASSQDSLNTEAFF. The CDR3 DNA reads TGCGCCAGCAGCCAGGACTCTTTGAACACTGAAGCTTTCTTT.

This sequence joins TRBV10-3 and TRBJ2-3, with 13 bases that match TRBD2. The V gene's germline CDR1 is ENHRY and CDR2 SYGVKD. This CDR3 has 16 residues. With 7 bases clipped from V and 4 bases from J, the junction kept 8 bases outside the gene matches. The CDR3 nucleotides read TGTGCCATCACAAGGGGACTAGCGGGAAGGTCAGATACGCAGTATTTT. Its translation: CAITRGLAGRSDTQYF.

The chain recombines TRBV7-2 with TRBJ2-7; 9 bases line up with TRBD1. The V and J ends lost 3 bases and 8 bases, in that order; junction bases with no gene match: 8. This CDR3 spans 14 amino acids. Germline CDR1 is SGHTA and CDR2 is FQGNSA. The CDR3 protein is CASSLGTGSPKQYF. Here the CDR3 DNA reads TGTGCCAGCAGCTTGGGGACAGGGAGTCCCAAGCAGTACTTC.

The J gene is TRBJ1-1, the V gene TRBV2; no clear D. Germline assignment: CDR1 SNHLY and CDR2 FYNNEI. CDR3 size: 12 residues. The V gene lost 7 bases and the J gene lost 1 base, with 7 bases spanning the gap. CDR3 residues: CASTPTNTEAFF. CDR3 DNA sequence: TGTGCCAGCACACCTACGAACACTGAAGCTTTCTTT. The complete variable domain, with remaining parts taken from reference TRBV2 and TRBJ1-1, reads EPEVTQTPSHQVTQMGQEVILRCVPISNHLYFYWYRQILGQKVEFLVSFYNNEISEKSEIFDDQFSVERPDGSNFTLKIRSTKLEDSAMYFCASTPTNTEAFFGQGTRLTVV.

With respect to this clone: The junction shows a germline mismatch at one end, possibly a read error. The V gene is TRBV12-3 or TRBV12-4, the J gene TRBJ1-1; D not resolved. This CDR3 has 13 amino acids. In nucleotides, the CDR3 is TGTGCCAGTAGTTCGGGGAAGAACACTGAAGCTTTCTTT. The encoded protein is CASSSGKNTEAFF.

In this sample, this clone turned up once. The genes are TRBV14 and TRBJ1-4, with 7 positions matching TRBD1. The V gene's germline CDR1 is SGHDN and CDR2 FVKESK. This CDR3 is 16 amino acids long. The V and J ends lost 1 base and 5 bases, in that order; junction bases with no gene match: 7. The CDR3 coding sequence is TGTGCCAGCAGCCAAGGGTCCTACAGGGGCAATGAAAAACTGTTTTTT. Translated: CASSQGSYRGNEKLFF.

CDR3 in amino acids: CASSSTRQGRTSYNEQFF. As DNA, the CDR3 is TGTGCCAGCAGTTCCACCCGACAGGGGCGTACCTCCTACAATGAGCAGTTCTTC. This chain uses TRBV5-6 with TRBJ2-1; 8 bases are a match to TRBD1. The CDR3 contains 18 residues. J lost 0 bases, V lost 5 bases, and 13 bases had no gene match. CDR1 is SGHDT and CDR2 is YYEEEE in the germline V gene.

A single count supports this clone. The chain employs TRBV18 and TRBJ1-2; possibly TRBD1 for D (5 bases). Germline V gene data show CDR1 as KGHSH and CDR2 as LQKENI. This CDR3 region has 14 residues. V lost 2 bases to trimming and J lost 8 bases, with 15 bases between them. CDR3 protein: CASSPTGRVRGYTF. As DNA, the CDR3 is TGTGCCAGCTCACCAACAGGCAGGGTGAGGGGCTACACCTTC.

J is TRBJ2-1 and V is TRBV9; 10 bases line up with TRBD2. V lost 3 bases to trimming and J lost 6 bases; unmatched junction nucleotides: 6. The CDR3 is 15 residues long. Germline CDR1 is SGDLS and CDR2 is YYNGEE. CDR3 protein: CASSASGSLSNEQFF. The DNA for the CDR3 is TGTGCCAGCAGCGCTAGCGGGAGTCTATCCAATGAGCAGTTCTTC.

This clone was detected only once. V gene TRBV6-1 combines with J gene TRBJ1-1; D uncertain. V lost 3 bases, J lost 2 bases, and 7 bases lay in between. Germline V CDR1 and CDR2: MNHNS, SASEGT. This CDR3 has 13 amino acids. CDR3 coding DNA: TGTGCCAGCAGTGAGAGGGTCAACACTGAAGCTTTCTTT. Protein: CASSERVNTEAFF.

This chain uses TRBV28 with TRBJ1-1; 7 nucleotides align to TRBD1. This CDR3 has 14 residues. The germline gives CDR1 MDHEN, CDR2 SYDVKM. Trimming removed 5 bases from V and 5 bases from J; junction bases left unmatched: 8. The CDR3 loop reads CASSKTGEWTEAFF. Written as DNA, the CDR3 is TGTGCCAGCAGTAAAACAGGGGAATGGACTGAAGCTTTCTTT.

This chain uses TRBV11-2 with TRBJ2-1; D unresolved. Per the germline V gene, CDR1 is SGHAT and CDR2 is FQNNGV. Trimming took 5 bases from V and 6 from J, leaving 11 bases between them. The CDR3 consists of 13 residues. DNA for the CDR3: TGTGCCAGCAGCCCCGTATGGAGCAATGAGCAGTTCTTC. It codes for CASSPVWSNEQFF.

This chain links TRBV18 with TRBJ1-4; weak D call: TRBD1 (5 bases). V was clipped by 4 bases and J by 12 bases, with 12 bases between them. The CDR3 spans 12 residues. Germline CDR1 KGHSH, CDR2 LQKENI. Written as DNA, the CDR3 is TGTGCCAGCTCACTCCCGGGAGGGGAACTGTTTTTT. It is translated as CASSLPGGELFF.

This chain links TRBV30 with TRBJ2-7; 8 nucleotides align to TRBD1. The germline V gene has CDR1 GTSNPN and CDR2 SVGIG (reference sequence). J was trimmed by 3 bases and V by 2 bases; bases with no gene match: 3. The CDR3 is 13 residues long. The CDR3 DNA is TGTGCCTGGAGTCTCAGGGGGCTCTACGAGCAGTACTTC. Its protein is CAWSLRGLYEQYF.